These 27 T cell receptor beta chains were all obtained from the same sample, sequenced in a study of CD4+ T cells in melanoma (dated by TCRdb to between 2021 and 2023). The library relied on the immunoSEQ multiplex PCR assay. TCRdb stores this immuneACCESS table with in-frame sequences only. Part of the clones is absent; in the studies checked, under half of the shortfall reflects unresolved V genes, and no reason is known for the rest. The sample table holds 11,000 or so clones, of which almost 70% were seen once. The ten largest make up 8% to 9.5% of the sample. The material sequenced was cells from a culture (not recorded whether cultured in vitro). These receptors originate from a human donor with melanoma.

V gene TRBV5-6 combines with J gene TRBJ1-2; possibly TRBD1 for D (5 bases). Trimming cost V 4 bases and J 2 bases, with 15 bases left between them. The CDR3 covers 15 residues. Germline V gene lookup returns CDR1 SGHDT and CDR2 YYEEEE. The CDR3 is CASSGRRGTNYGYTF. The CDR3 DNA sequence: TGTGCCAGCAGCGGGCGGAGGGGAACCAACTATGGCTACACCTTC.

The chain combines TRBV6-5 with TRBJ2-7; 9 bases are a match to TRBD1. V lost 6 bases to trimming and J lost 6 bases; unmatched junction nucleotides: 9. Germline CDR1 is MNHEY and CDR2 is SVGAGI. The CDR3 runs 14 residues. The CDR3 nucleotides read TGTGCCAGCAGGGTATGGACAGGGGAGGGCGAGCAGTACTTC. Its translation: CASRVWTGEGEQYF.

The V and J genes are TRBV19 and TRBJ1-2; D remains ambiguous. Germline assignment: CDR1 LNHDA and CDR2 SQIVND (reference sequence). V shed 0 bases and J shed 0 bases, with 8 bases lying between them. The CDR3 runs 15 residues. Here the CDR3 reads CASSIDQAANYGYTF. The CDR3 bases are TGTGCCAGTAGTATAGATCAGGCAGCTAACTATGGCTACACCTTC.

DNA for the CDR3: TGTGCCAGCCCGGGGATAAACACAGATACGCAGTATTTT. Encoded protein: CASPGINTDTQYF. The chain recombines TRBV6-1 with TRBJ2-3; tentative D call: TRBD2 (5 bases). The CDR3 extends over 13 amino acids. Trimming took 8 bases from V and 2 from J, leaving 11 bases between them. In germline, CDR1 is MNHNS, CDR2 SASEGT.

The chain recombines TRBV30 with TRBJ1-4; no reliable D call. The CDR3 is made up of 14 amino acids. With 5 bases removed from V and 2 bases from J, the gap between germline ends came to 12 bases. Per germline, CDR1 GTSNPN and CDR2 SVGIG (reference sequence). This chain's CDR3 is CAWGRGLTNEKLFF. The CDR3 region has the DNA TGTGCCTGGGGCCGAGGGCTGACTAATGAAAAACTGTTTTTT.

The table lists this clone with a count of one. This chain links TRBV12-5 with TRBJ2-1, with 7 bases matching TRBD2. V dropped 0 bases and J dropped 0; count of bases not matched to a gene: 17. This CDR3 is 21 amino acids long. Per the germline V gene, CDR1 is LGHNT and CDR2 is FRNRAP. This CDR3 is CASGLVRMGLPDPDSYNEQFF. As DNA, the CDR3 is TGTGCTAGTGGTTTGGTACGAATGGGACTACCAGACCCCGACTCCTACAATGAGCAGTTCTTC.

The table lists this clone with a count of one. The CDR3 here is CAISDPGQGYEQYF. As DNA, the CDR3 is TGTGCCATCAGTGACCCCGGACAGGGCTACGAGCAGTACTTC. V usage is TRBV10-3 and J usage is TRBJ2-7; TRBD1 aligns across 8 bases. The junction had 4 bases not matched to a gene; V was cut back by 3 bases and J by 3 bases. CDR1 and CDR2 (germline): ENHRY, SYGVKD. CDR3 length equals 14 residues.

J is TRBJ1-2 and V is TRBV6-5; D not resolved. The length of the CDR3 is 13 residues. The germline CDR1 and CDR2 sequences are MNHEY and SVGAGI. V lost 4 bases to trimming and J lost 0 bases, with 6 bases between them. The CDR3 is CASSSAANYGYTF. CDR3 DNA: TGTGCCAGCAGTTCGGCCGCTAACTATGGCTACACCTTC.

This clone is a singleton in its sample. The junction and the germline gene differ at one end; a read error may be behind it. The V call is TRBV10-3, the J call TRBJ1-2; 8 bases are shared with TRBD1. The CDR3 sequence is 17 residues long. CDR1 and CDR2 from the germline V gene are ENHRY and SYGVKD. CDR3 coding DNA: TGTGCCATCGGTGAGTCCACAGGCGCGGGACAGGACTATGGCTACACCTTC. Protein sequence: CAIGESTGAGQDYGYTF.

This sequence joins TRBV2 and TRBJ2-7; D gene unclear. This CDR3 has 13 amino acids. Germline CDR1 reads SNHLY; CDR2 reads FYNNEI. V was cut by 6 bases and J by 2 bases, with 11 bases left in between. The chain's CDR3 is CASSRPVTYEQYF. For the CDR3, the DNA is TGTGCCAGCAGCCGGCCAGTCACCTACGAGCAGTACTTC.

This clone was detected only once. The rearrangement joins TRBV5-1 to TRBJ2-3; 11 nucleotides align to TRBD2. Unmatched junction bases numbered 13, after V lost 3 bases and J lost 4 bases. The CDR3 is made up of 18 amino acids. Germline CDR1 SGHRS, CDR2 YFSETQ. The CDR3 region is CASSSLILAGGSADTQYF. The CDR3 coding sequence is TGCGCCAGCAGCTCGTTGATCCTAGCGGGGGGAAGCGCAGATACGCAGTATTTT.

The CDR3 DNA is TGTGCCAGCAGCTTGGAAGGCGACAGCCTAGGGAAAAAACTGTTTTTT. It encodes CASSLEGDSLGKKLFF. The chain is built from TRBV11-3 and TRBJ1-4, with a possible D match to TRBD1 (5 bases). The germline V gene has CDR1 SGHNT and CDR2 YENEEA. Trimming stripped 3 bases from V and 9 bases from J, with 20 bases between. CDR3 size: 16 residues. Drawing the rest from reference TRBV11-3 and TRBJ1-4, the complete variable domain is EAGVVQSPRYKIIEKKQPVAFWCNPISGHNTLYWYLQNLGQGPELLIRYENEEAVDDSQLPKDRFSAERLKGVDSTLKIQPAELGDSAVYLCASSLEGDSLGKKLFFGSGTQLSVL.

The V and J genes are TRBV5-1 and TRBJ2-1; the match to TRBD2 covers 8 bases. The V gene end was trimmed by 4 bases and the J gene end by 2 bases; junction bases not matched to a gene: 8. This CDR3 region has 16 residues. The germline gives CDR1 SGHRS, CDR2 YFSETQ. CDR3 region: CASSLRGGSAYNEQFF. The CDR3 bases are TGCGCCAGCAGCCTACGGGGGGGGAGTGCCTACAATGAGCAGTTCTTC.

CDR3 protein: CASSPRTGIYEQYF. For the CDR3, the DNA is TGTGCCAGCAGTCCCCGGACAGGGATTTACGAGCAGTACTTC. V gene TRBV5-4 combines with J gene TRBJ2-7, with TRBD1 matching 8 bases. From germline, CDR1 is SGHNT and CDR2 YYREEE (reference sequence). There are 14 residues in the CDR3. V was clipped by 5 bases and J by 4 bases; unmatched bases: 8.

The chain employs TRBV2 and TRBJ1-1, with D unclear. The germline CDR1 and CDR2 sequences are SNHLY and FYNNEI. There are 14 residues in the CDR3. The V end lost 1 base, the J end lost 4 bases, and 10 bases lay between the germline ends. CDR3 residues: CASSEGRSFTEAFF. The CDR3 coding sequence is TGTGCCAGCAGTGAAGGACGGTCGTTCACTGAAGCTTTCTTT.

In this sample, this clone turned up a few times. The chain is built from TRBV6-5 and TRBJ1-2; perhaps TRBD1 as D (5 bases). The CDR3 extends over 16 amino acids. V lost 2 bases to trimming and J lost 0 bases, with 13 bases between them. Germline V gene data show CDR1 as MNHEY and CDR2 as SVGAGI. The CDR3 reads CASSYARGRANYGYTF. CDR3 bases: TGTGCCAGCAGTTACGCACGGGGCAGAGCTAACTATGGCTACACCTTC.

The CDR3 coding sequence is TGTGCCAGCTCACCTACCCCAGATACGCAGTATTTT. This encodes CASSPTPDTQYF. The V and J genes are TRBV18 and TRBJ2-3; no clear D gene. The CDR3 extends over 12 amino acids. CDR1 is KGHSH, CDR2 LQKENI, per germline. V was clipped by 3 bases and J by 4 bases, with 5 bases between them.

The chain is built from TRBV7-2 and TRBJ1-5; D is ambiguous. The CDR3 is made up of 18 amino acids. Germline CDR1 SGHTA, CDR2 FQGNSA. Trimming removed 5 bases at V and 1 base at J, with 21 bases between. CDR3 bases: TGTGCCAGCAGCCGAATCCTAGGGTCCTCGGGGAGCAATCAGCCCCAGCATTTT. Translating it yields CASSRILGSSGSNQPQHF.

The chain links TRBV5-1 to TRBJ1-5; no clear D. This CDR3 is 13 amino acids long. CDR1 and CDR2 from the germline V gene are SGHRS and YFSETQ. Trimming took off 5 bases at V and 4 bases at J, with 10 bases between the two ends. CDR3 DNA sequence: TGCGCCAGCAGTTCAGACGGTAATCAGCCCCAGCATTTT. As protein: CASSSDGNQPQHF.

This clone has more than one count but fewer than ten. The rearrangement links TRBV2 to TRBJ1-2; D is undetermined. CDR3 size: 14 residues. Germline V gene sequence: CDR1 SNHLY, CDR2 FYNNEI. V lost 4 bases and J lost 1, with 10 bases in between. The CDR3 here is CASSAYPGNYGYTF. The CDR3, as DNA: TGTGCCAGCAGTGCCTACCCGGGTAACTATGGCTACACCTTC.

CDR3 sequence: CASSPGGAETQYF. The CDR3 region has the DNA TGTGCCAGCAGCCCCGGGGGGGCCGAGACCCAGTACTTC. The chain joins TRBV7-9 to TRBJ2-5; 8 bases map to TRBD2. CDR3 length: 13 residues. With 5 bases clipped from V and 5 bases from J, the junction kept 4 bases outside the gene matches. Germline CDR1 reads SEHNR; CDR2 reads FQNEAQ (reference sequence).

As DNA, the CDR3 is TGCGCCAGCAGCCAAGATTTTGGGGGGAACTATGGCTACACCTTC. Amino acids: CASSQDFGGNYGYTF. The chain has TRBV4-1 and TRBJ1-2; perhaps TRBD1 as D (5 bases). Per germline, CDR1 MGHRA and CDR2 YSYEKL. The CDR3 spans 15 residues. V dropped 0 bases and J dropped 2 bases, with 10 bases sitting between them.

The V and J genes are TRBV2 and TRBJ1-2; D not resolved. The CDR3 spans 13 residues. CDR1 is SNHLY, CDR2 FYNNEI, per germline. Trimming left V 3 bases short and J 5 bases short, with 10 bases between. CDR3 sequence (DNA): TGTGCCAGCAGTGAGGATAGGATATATGGCTACACCTTC. Amino acid sequence: CASSEDRIYGYTF. The complete variable domain, with remaining parts taken from reference TRBV2 and TRBJ1-2, reads EPEVTQTPSHQVTQMGQEVILRCVPISNHLYFYWYRQILGQKVEFLVSFYNNEISEKSEIFDDQFSVERPDGSNFTLKIRSTKLEDSAMYFCASSEDRIYGYTFGSGTRLTVV.

The rearrangement uses TRBV6-6 and TRBJ2-2, with D tentatively TRBD1 (6 bases). The CDR3 sequence is 15 residues long. Per germline, CDR1 MNHNY and CDR2 SVGAGI (reference sequence). Deletions cut 3 bases from V and 4 bases from J, with 12 bases between. The CDR3 here is CASSYGQRGTGELFF. The CDR3 nucleotides are TGTGCCAGCAGTTATGGACAGCGAGGCACCGGGGAGCTGTTTTTT.

The rearrangement uses TRBV6-1 and TRBJ1-2; D is unclear. Germline V CDR1 and CDR2: MNHNS, SASEGT. Trimming removed 0 bases from V and 0 bases from J, with 8 bases in between. The CDR3 spans 15 residues. The CDR3, as DNA: TGTGCCAGCAGTGAAGCTGCTCGATCTAACTATGGCTACACCTTC. Its translation: CASSEAARSNYGYTF.

This chain connects TRBV10-2 to TRBJ2-2; D uncertain. Germline CDR1 is WSHSY and CDR2 is SAAADI. This CDR3 has 12 residues. V gave up 5 bases and J gave up 5 bases, with 6 bases separating them. The CDR3 nucleotides read TGCGCCAGCAGTCAGACGACCGGGGAGCTGTTTTTT. Its protein product is CASSQTTGELFF.

The chain uses TRBV9 and TRBJ2-1, with 13 positions matching TRBD2. CDR3 size: 16 residues. J was trimmed by 8 bases and V by 3 bases; bases with no gene match: 8. Per germline, CDR1 SGDLS and CDR2 YYNGEE. CDR3 in amino acids: CASSAGLAGAGDEQFF. The CDR3 DNA follows: TGTGCCAGCAGCGCCGGACTAGCGGGGGCCGGGGATGAGCAGTTCTTC.